These 21 T cell receptor beta chains were all obtained from the same sample, sequenced in a study of shared clonotypes between healthy human individuals. Naive-designated CD8 cells lacked CD45RO, were positively enriched for CCR7, and omitted terminally differentiated effector memory CD45RA+ cells. Sequenced by immunoSEQ multiplex PCR; TCRdb stores in-frame clones only, minus some. Of about 2 million clones in the sample, roughly 95% are singletons; the top ten hold under 1.5%. Input material: naive CD8+ T cells sorted from blood. The receptors derive from a man aged 18 to 30 in good health.

The V gene is TRBV14, the J gene TRBJ2-7; D call uncertain. CDR1 and CDR2 (germline): SGHDN, FVKESK. Trimming removed 5 bases at V and 5 bases at J, with 13 bases between. CDR3 length: 13 residues. For the CDR3, the DNA is TGTGCCAGCAGCTCAGATGGCTTCCACGAGCAGTACTTC. It specifies CASSSDGFHEQYF.

This chain links TRBV7-8 with TRBJ1-6, with a possible D match to TRBD1 (5 bases). V shed 5 bases and J shed 10 bases, with 21 bases lying between them. Germline V gene data show CDR1 as SGHVS and CDR2 as FQNEAQ. The CDR3 spans 16 residues. CDR3 nucleotides: TGTGCCAGCAGCCTCGACCCGGGGCCAGTCCAGTCACCCCTCCACTTT. The encoded protein is CASSLDPGPVQSPLHF.

The chain has TRBV5-6 and TRBJ1-3; TRBD1 might be the D (5 bases). CDR3 length: 17 residues. V was cut by 3 bases and J by 0 bases, with 16 bases left in between. From germline, CDR1 is SGHDT and CDR2 YYEEEE. The DNA for the CDR3 is TGTGCCAGCAGCTCGTCCGGGACTTACTACTCTGGAAACACCATATATTTT. This encodes CASSSSGTYYSGNTIYF.

This clone came up once. The J gene is TRBJ2-2, the V gene TRBV4-3; 7 bases are a match to TRBD2. The CDR3 has 17 residues. Trimming took 0 bases from V and 7 from J; bases not matched to a gene: 11. The V gene's germline CDR1 is LGHNA and CDR2 YSLEER. CDR3 nucleotide sequence: TGCGCCAGCAGCCAAGATGGGGTGGCGGGAGCCGGCGGGGAGCTGTTTTTT. Translating gives CASSQDGVAGAGGELFF.

The chain links TRBV7-6 to TRBJ2-7; D unresolved. V gave up 6 bases and J gave up 5 bases, with 20 bases separating them. Germline-derived CDR1 and CDR2 are SGHVS and FNYEAQ. The length of the CDR3 is 15 residues. The CDR3 here is CASSLAGAPGDEQYF. DNA for the CDR3: TGTGCCAGCAGTCTTGCTGGAGCCCCGGGCGACGAGCAGTACTTC.

This chain joins TRBV10-3 and TRBJ2-1, with 12 nucleotides matching TRBD2. The germline CDR1 and CDR2 sequences are ENHRY and SYGVKD. The CDR3 covers 17 residues. The V gene end was trimmed by 4 bases and the J gene end by 0 bases; junction bases not matched to a gene: 4. The CDR3 reads CAISGTTSGSSYNEQFF. The CDR3 region has the DNA TGTGCCATCAGTGGAACGACTAGCGGGAGCTCCTACAATGAGCAGTTCTTC.

This chain connects TRBV13 to TRBJ1-2, with 9 bases lining up with TRBD1. CDR3 size: 14 residues. The trim removed 5 bases at V and 5 bases at J, leaving 6 bases unmatched. The V gene's germline CDR1 is PRHDT and CDR2 FYEKMQ (reference sequence). This chain's CDR3 is CASSGRDREYGYTF. Here the CDR3 DNA reads TGTGCCAGCAGCGGACGGGACAGGGAGTATGGCTACACCTTC.

The rearrangement joins TRBV2 to TRBJ1-1, with D maybe TRBD1 (5 bases). V shed 7 bases and J shed 1 base, with 10 bases lying between them. This CDR3 region has 13 residues. Germline CDR1 and CDR2: SNHLY and FYNNEI. CDR3 amino acids: CASMGLANTEAFF. The CDR3 DNA sequence: TGTGCCAGCATGGGACTAGCGAACACTGAAGCTTTCTTT. The full variable domain, in which reference TRBV2 and TRBJ1-1 provide the parts outside the CDR3, is EPEVTQTPSHQVTQMGQEVILRCVPISNHLYFYWYRQILGQKVEFLVSFYNNEISEKSEIFDDQFSVERPDGSNFTLKIRSTKLEDSAMYFCASMGLANTEAFFGQGTRLTVV.

This chain connects TRBV29-1 to TRBJ2-2; D not resolved. This CDR3 contains 16 residues. In germline, CDR1 is SQVTM, CDR2 ANQGSEA. Trimming took off 1 base at V and 1 base at J, with 13 bases between the two ends. The CDR3 protein is CSVEGSADGNTGELFF. The CDR3 DNA is TGCAGCGTTGAAGGTTCGGCGGACGGGAACACCGGGGAGCTGTTTTTT.

CDR3 region: CASSQERAVAGEQYF. The CDR3 DNA sequence: TGTGCCAGCAGCCAAGAGAGGGCGGTGGCTGGTGAGCAGTACTTC. The chain links TRBV4-2 to TRBJ2-7; a weak D match, TRBD2 (5 bases). Trimming took off 0 bases at V and 7 bases at J, with 16 bases between the two ends. The CDR3 loop spans 15 amino acids. Germline CDR1 and CDR2: LGHNA and YNFKEQ.

V and J are TRBV2 and TRBJ2-7; 9 bases are a match to TRBD2. The CDR3 sequence is 15 residues long. The V gene end was trimmed by 7 bases and the J gene end by 0 bases; junction bases not matched to a gene: 7. Germline V gene lookup returns CDR1 SNHLY and CDR2 FYNNEI. The CDR3 reads CASTAGTSPSYEQYF. CDR3 DNA: TGTGCCAGCACTGCCGGGACTAGCCCCTCCTACGAGCAGTACTTC.

Remarks on this clone: Within the sample, other DNA sequences also encode this same CDR3. The rearrangement joins TRBV4-1 to TRBJ2-7; D possibly corresponds to TRBD1 (6 bases). CDR1 is MGHRA and CDR2 is YSYEKL in the germline V gene. Trimming left V 4 bases short and J 4 bases short, with 14 bases between. The CDR3 has 14 amino acids. CDR3: CASSRGTGSYEQYF. CDR3 nucleotides: TGCGCCAGCAGCCGGGGCACAGGGTCGTACGAGCAGTACTTC.

V and J are TRBV6-5 and TRBJ2-3; D gene unclear. V was cut by 2 bases and J by 4 bases, with 10 bases left in between. Germline V gives CDR1 MNHEY, CDR2 SVGAGI. There are 14 residues in the CDR3. CDR3 in DNA: TGTGCCAGCAGTTACGGCGCGCGACCAGATACGCAGTATTTT. Translation gives CASSYGARPDTQYF.

The genes are TRBV11-2 and TRBJ2-5, with TRBD2 identical over 7 bases. The length of the CDR3 is 16 residues. Unmatched junction bases numbered 11, after V lost 7 bases and J lost 0 bases. The germline V gene encodes CDR1 SGHAT and CDR2 FQNNGV. CDR3 amino acids: CASIGGGEGYQETQYF. The CDR3 nucleotides are TGTGCCAGCATCGGGGGAGGGGAGGGGTACCAAGAGACCCAGTACTTC.

The J gene is TRBJ2-1, the V gene TRBV7-2; D possibly corresponds to TRBD2 (5 bases). V lost 7 bases and J 2 bases, leaving 12 bases between the germline ends. The germline V gene has CDR1 SGHTA and CDR2 FQGNSA. This CDR3 is built from 14 residues. The CDR3 spells CASTPGGPYNEQFF. DNA of the CDR3: TGTGCCAGCACCCCAGGCGGGCCCTACAATGAGCAGTTCTTC.

This chain joins TRBV13 and TRBJ1-2; possibly TRBD1 for D (5 bases). Germline loops: CDR1 PRHDT, CDR2 FYEKMQ (reference sequence). The V gene lost 5 bases and the J gene lost 8 bases, with 15 bases spanning the gap. The CDR3 spans 13 residues. CDR3 bases: TGTGCCAGCAGCCTTTACGCAGGGATGGGCTACACCTTC. This translates into CASSLYAGMGYTF.

V usage is TRBV15 and J usage is TRBJ2-5; possibly TRBD2 for D (7 bases). Trimming shortened V by 8 bases and J by 2 bases, and 12 bases separated the two germline ends. The CDR3 covers 13 residues. Germline CDR1 reads LNHNV; CDR2 reads YYDKDF (reference sequence). The DNA for the CDR3 is TGTGCCACCCGTCGGGGGGCGCAAGAGACCCAGTACTTC. It is translated as CATRRGAQETQYF.

The chain uses TRBV10-3 and TRBJ1-1, with a possible D match to TRBD1 (5 bases). The CDR3 spans 14 residues. The germline V gene encodes CDR1 ENHRY and CDR2 SYGVKD. V was trimmed by 10 bases and J by 3 bases, leaving 18 bases between them. The CDR3 protein is CATNGLGVDTEAFF. The CDR3 DNA reads TGTGCCACCAACGGGTTGGGGGTCGACACTGAAGCTTTCTTT.

V gene TRBV4-1 combines with J gene TRBJ1-1; D remains unclear. Trimming left V 0 bases short and J 5 bases short, with 7 bases between. The CDR3 has 13 amino acids. CDR1 is MGHRA and CDR2 is YSYEKL in the germline V gene. The CDR3 nucleotides read TGCGCCAGCAGCCAAGATGAGGAAACTGAAGCTTTCTTT. Its translation: CASSQDEETEAFF.

This sequence joins TRBV4-2 and TRBJ1-1; D not resolved. Germline CDR1 is LGHNA and CDR2 is YNFKEQ. This CDR3 comprises 16 residues. Trimming cost V 2 bases and J 1 base, with 14 bases left between them. The CDR3 here is CASSQWAEVGNTEAFF. As DNA, the CDR3 is TGTGCCAGCAGCCAATGGGCAGAAGTGGGGAACACTGAAGCTTTCTTT.

The chain has TRBV2 and TRBJ2-1; D gene uncertain. Germline V gene sequence: CDR1 SNHLY, CDR2 FYNNEI. Trimming stripped 2 bases from V and 8 bases from J, with 13 bases between. The CDR3 extends over 14 amino acids. CDR3 sequence reads: CASSERLSFDEQFF. DNA of the CDR3: TGTGCCAGCAGTGAAAGACTGTCCTTCGATGAGCAGTTCTTC. Full variable domain (missing parts from reference TRBV2 and TRBJ2-1): EPEVTQTPSHQVTQMGQEVILRCVPISNHLYFYWYRQILGQKVEFLVSFYNNEISEKSEIFDDQFSVERPDGSNFTLKIRSTKLEDSAMYFCASSERLSFDEQFFGPGTRLTVL.